These T cell receptor beta chains were read from a single sample in a study of T cells in Graves' hyperthyroidism and ophthalmopathy. Each CDR3 protein is one row after TCRdb ran MiXCR on the multiplex PCR reads. The sample has about half a million distinct CDR3 sequences, 20% seen once. The sequencing sample was made of blood. The receptors stem from a man younger than 30 with Graves' hyperthyroidism. CDR3s include the opening cysteine and the closing phenylalanine or tryptophan. Fields, in order: clone size, D gene, J gene, V gene, CDR3 protein, CDR3 DNA. A D gene is named only where the DNA matches it firmly. Expanded clones are given a class, and other clones once, few, many or no size at all.

size: many
D: -
J: TRBJ1-5
V: TRBV9
CDR3: CASSVEGRLNQPQHF
DNA: TGTGCCAGCAGCGTAGAAGGCAGGCTTAATCAGCCCCAGCATTTT

size: -
D: TRBD1
J: TRBJ1-5
V: TRBV28
CDR3: CASSPPGGMGNRPQHF
DNA: TGTGCCAGCAGCCCTCCAGGGGGAATGGGCAATCGGCCCCAGCATTTT

size: many
D: -
J: TRBJ1-1
V: TRBV7-2
CDR3: CASSADWNTEAFF
DNA: TGTGCCAGCAGCGCGGACTGGAACACTGAAGCTTTCTTT

size: many
D: -
J: TRBJ1-2
V: TRBV25-1
CDR3: CASSESDANYGYTF
DNA: TGTGCCAGCAGTGAATCGGATGCTAACTATGGCTACACCTTC

size: many
D: TRBD1
J: TRBJ1-2
V: TRBV2
CDR3: CASSDAGGEYYGYTF
DNA: TGTGCCAGCAGTGATGCAGGGGGCGAGTACTATGGCTACACCTTC

size: many
D: -
J: TRBJ2-7
V: TRBV12-3/TRBV12-4
CDR3: CASSDRDWESYEQYF
DNA: TGTGCCAGCAGCGACCGGGACTGGGAAAGCTACGAGCAGTACTTC

size: many
D: -
J: TRBJ1-5
V: TRBV28
CDR3: CASTWGSKDQPQHF
DNA: TGTGCCAGCACCTGGGGGTCAAAGGATCAGCCCCAGCATTTT

size: many
D: TRBD1
J: TRBJ1-2
V: TRBV18
CDR3: CASSPPNRGSGYTF
DNA: TGTGCCAGCTCACCCCCGAACAGGGGGTCTGGCTACACCTTC

size: few
D: TRBD1
J: TRBJ2-2
V: TRBV6-5
CDR3: CASSLEGTGFTGELFF
DNA: TGTGCCAGCAGTTTGGAGGGGACAGGGTTCACCGGGGAGCTGTTTTTT

size: many
D: TRBD1
J: TRBJ2-7
V: TRBV7-8
CDR3: CASSLAPDRAGFREQYF
DNA: TGTGCCAGCAGCTTAGCGCCGGACAGGGCCGGCTTTAGGGAGCAATACTTC

size: many
D: -
J: TRBJ2-5
V: TRBV5-5
CDR3: CASSLSRSGEETQYF
DNA: TGTGCCAGCAGCTTGTCCCGATCGGGGGAAGAGACCCAGTACTTC

size: many
D: TRBD1
J: TRBJ2-7
V: TRBV28
CDR3: CASGPGTELREQYF
DNA: TGTGCCAGCGGACCCGGGACAGAACTAAGGGAGCAGTACTTC

size: many
D: -
J: TRBJ1-3
V: TRBV28
CDR3: CASSSVPGNTIYF
DNA: TGTGCCAGCTCCTCGGTCCCTGGAAACACCATATATTTT

size: many
D: TRBD1
J: TRBJ1-1
V: TRBV6-2/TRBV6-3
CDR3: CASSGDRVAAFF
DNA: TGTGCCAGCAGCGGCGACAGGGTGGCAGCTTTCTTT

size: -
D: -
J: TRBJ2-2
V: TRBV18
CDR3: CASSPSSSSTGELFF
DNA: TGTGCCAGCTCACCTTCATCTAGCTCCACCGGGGAGCTGTTTTTT

size: many
D: -
J: TRBJ1-2
V: TRBV20-1
CDR3: CSARDRLRDLNYGYTF
DNA: TGCAGTGCTAGAGACCGACTCAGGGACTTGAACTATGGCTACACCTTC

size: many
D: TRBD1
J: TRBJ1-1
V: TRBV5-1
CDR3: CASSPDRQTGPEAFF
DNA: TGCGCCAGCAGCCCGGATCGGCAGACAGGGCCTGAAGCTTTCTTT

size: -
D: -
J: TRBJ1-2
V: TRBV20-1
CDR3: CSARGQDNSYGYTF
DNA: TGCAGTGCTAGAGGGCAGGACAATAGCTATGGCTACACCTTC

size: many
D: -
J: TRBJ2-3
V: TRBV6-2/TRBV6-3
CDR3: CASSITSGQEQYF
DNA: TGTGCCAGCAGCATCACTTCGGGGCAAGAGCAGTATTTT

size: many
D: -
J: TRBJ2-5
V: TRBV12-3/TRBV12-4
CDR3: CASSLNPGAQETQYF
DNA: TGTGCCAGCAGTTTAAACCCGGGGGCCCAAGAGACCCAGTACTTC

size: -
D: -
J: TRBJ1-1
V: TRBV16
CDR3: CASSQSGGVMNTEAFF
DNA: TGTGCCAGCAGCCAATCAGGTGGGGTTATGAACACTGAAGCTTTCTTT

size: many
D: TRBD1
J: TRBJ2-2
V: TRBV20-1
CDR3: CSAFPRQGNTGELFF
DNA: TGCAGTGCTTTTCCTCGACAGGGAAACACCGGGGAGCTGTTTTTT

size: many
D: -
J: TRBJ1-2
V: TRBV28
CDR3: CASSPTPLRDGYTF
DNA: TGTGCCAGCAGTCCAACCCCCTTGAGAGATGGCTACACCTTC

size: -
D: -
J: TRBJ1-3
V: TRBV20-1
CDR3: CSARDGGARPVASGNTIYF
DNA: TGCAGTGCTAGAGATGGAGGCGCCCGACCGGTCGCCTCTGGAAACACCATATATTTT

size: -
D: -
J: TRBJ2-7
V: TRBV12-3/TRBV12-4
CDR3: CASTLQRNYEQYF
DNA: TGTGCCAGCACTTTACAGCGTAACTACGAGCAGTACTTC

size: many
D: TRBD1
J: TRBJ2-2
V: TRBV2
CDR3: CASSRTGNPGELFF
DNA: TGTGCCAGCAGTCGGACAGGGAATCCCGGGGAGCTGTTTTTT

size: -
D: TRBD1
J: TRBJ2-4
V: TRBV13
CDR3: CASSNRGTKNIQYF
DNA: TGTGCCAGCAGCAACAGGGGAACCAAAAACATTCAGTACTTC

size: many
D: -
J: TRBJ2-5
V: TRBV2
CDR3: CARGGRGGGETQYF
DNA: TGTGCCAGAGGAGGCAGAGGGGGAGGAGAGACCCAGTACTTC

size: many
D: -
J: TRBJ1-5
V: TRBV6-1
CDR3: CASRDTGAGDPRGQPQHF
DNA: TGTGCCAGCAGAGATACCGGGGCAGGGGACCCTCGCGGTCAGCCCCAGCATTTT

size: many
D: -
J: TRBJ2-2
V: TRBV20-1
CDR3: CSAKRGSDTGELFF
DNA: TGCAGTGCTAAACGGGGGAGTGACACCGGGGAGCTGTTTTTT

size: -
D: -
J: TRBJ2-7
V: TRBV29-1
CDR3: CSVQWRSAGAYEQYF
DNA: TGCAGCGTTCAATGGCGCAGTGCAGGGGCCTACGAGCAGTACTTC

size: -
D: -
J: TRBJ1-1
V: TRBV10-3
CDR3: CAISNGENTEAFF
DNA: TGTGCCATCAGTAACGGAGAGAACACTGAAGCTTTCTTT

size: -
D: TRBD2
J: TRBJ2-7
V: TRBV3-1
CDR3: CASSQDGGVTSYEQYF
DNA: TGTGCCAGCAGCCAAGATGGGGGGGTCACGTCCTACGAGCAGTACTTC

size: many
D: TRBD1
J: TRBJ1-5
V: TRBV19
CDR3: CATGTGVSNQPQHF
DNA: TGTGCCACCGGGACAGGAGTTAGCAATCAGCCCCAGCATTTT

size: many
D: -
J: TRBJ1-1
V: TRBV6-5
CDR3: CASSYWHGNTEAFF
DNA: TGTGCCAGCAGTTATTGGCACGGCAACACTGAAGCTTTCTTT